The present T cell receptor (beta chain) was sequenced within a study of breast tumors, draining lymph nodes, adjacent tissues. Study results and caveats: The lymph node origin of tumor T cells was framed as consistent with a hypothesis, not demonstrated. Tumor and nontumor repertoires were significantly more similar in luminal-like than in basal-like breast cancer. The data were judged consistent with most tumor T cells coming from lymph node and expanding in tumor. Tumor repertoires ranked between lymph nodes and nontumor tissue in diversity, with V and J gene preferences.

The CDR3 has 15 amino acids. The germline V gene has CDR1 WSHSY and CDR2 SAAADI. Trimming cost V 5 bases and J 4 bases; bases outside gene matches: 8. A single count supports this clonotype. The antigen remains undetermined. This may be a read error, as it is one base from a much larger clone. Likely a read error: the CDR3 ends without its conserved phenylalanine or tryptophan. One entry per CDR3 protein, called by TCRdb with MiXCR from the multiplex PCR reads. The data hold roughly 130,000 distinct CDR3 sequences, with 15% to 20% observed a single time. Breast cancer patients provided tissue from their axillary draining lymph nodes.

The sample comprised axillary lymph node tissue. The chain is built from TRBV10-2 and TRBJ1-5; 7 bases fit TRBD1. This clonotype was obtained from a female donor with breast cancer. Some clones in this sample may be carry-over from other donors' samples. The CDR3 coding sequence is TGCGCCAGCAGTACAGCCGAGACAGGGAATCAGCCCCAGCATCTT. Amino acids: CASSTAETGNQPQHL.